This T cell receptor beta chain was recovered during a study of T-cell memory formation after mild COVID-19 (dated by TCRdb to about 2021). About the investigation overall: TCR sequence clusters from the two donors were found to be largely donor specific. In a couple of donors, T-cell clones that expanded and contracted after mild COVID-19 were followed by sequencing TCRalpha and TCRbeta repertoires longitudinally. The cohort comprised two young, previously healthy adult volunteers, one female and one male. Here is what the overall study found, with its caveats: Some responding clones were found in pre-infection memory, which suggests that pre-existing cross-reactive memory T cells took part in the SARS-CoV-2 response. Contracting CD4+ clones were located mainly in the CM and EM memory subsets, whereas CD8+ clones were found to be enriched in EMRA. The study included only a couple of mild cases, and larger cohorts that include severe cases with pre-infection samples were judged to be necessary. Clones that contracted from day 15 to 85 showed balanced CD4/CD8 phenotypes, whereas a second wave of clones that expanded from day 15 to 37 leaned towards CD4+. Whether the second-wave clones peaking on day 37 were SARS-CoV-2 specific was not confirmed.

Via the germline V gene, CDR1 is SQVTM and CDR2 ANQGSEA. V and J lose 6 bases and 7 bases, and a span of 15 bases separates them. Inclusive of the bounding cysteine and phenylalanine, the CDR3 is 12 residues long. Just CDR3 DNA is preserved here, 36 bases in frame from base 1. PBMCs were isolated by Ficoll-Paque density gradient centrifugation. The listed sequencing device is Illumina NovaSeq 6000. TCRalpha and TCRbeta cDNA libraries were constructed by 5'RACE with constant-segment primers, with sample barcodes and unique molecular identifiers being introduced. Trizol reagent was used to extract RNA from every sample. Libraries were amplified in two PCR steps, with a second sample barcode and Illumina TruSeq adapters added in the second step. The libraries were sequenced on an Illumina NovaSeq using 2 x 150 bp paired-end reads. From the authors' description of their analysis: Reads were demultiplexed and collapsed into UMI-guided consensus sequences with migec v1.2.7. Using mixcr v2.1.11, the UMI consensuses were aligned to TRA and TRB V and J templates and assembled into clonotypes. Clonotypes were classified as expanded or contracted when called significant by both edgeR and NoisET, with noise models trained on biological replicates. For edgeR calls, a false discovery rate-adjusted p below 0.01 and a log2 fold-change threshold of 1 were applied. PCA with hierarchical clustering of max-normalized trajectories of the 1000 most abundant clonotypes was used as exploratory dynamics analysis. Each responding clone was given a CD4 or CD8 phenotype based on the CD4+ and CD8+ repertoires, which had been sequenced separately. TCRdb reran the public reads through fastp at Q25 and MiXCR, keeping productive beta chains. Here each entry gathers all rows of one CDR3 protein and keeps the most common genes and DNA. The V and J calls reflect TCRdb's pipeline rather than the authors' work. The sample contains just under 550,000 distinct CDR3 sequences, around 21% of them found a single time. Jointly, the top ten make up roughly an eighth of the sample.

This clonotype was counted only a few times. No antigen is known for it. No quality values exist for individual bases; no much larger clone is one base distant. The receptor was isolated from an adult woman who had mild COVID-19 (a few samples of this study predate the infection). The sample titles of this study are shuffled in the database, so cell type and time point are left out; the donor was told from shared clones. The sequenced material came from PBMCs or a T cell subset sorted from them (not recorded which). The chain is assembled from TRBV29-1 and TRBJ1-1, with TRBD1 perhaps the D gene, on 6 matching bases. The nucleotide sequence is TGCAGCGTGGCCGGGACATGGGGTGAAGCTTTCTTT. Translated, it reads CSVAGTWGEAFF. Where the CDR3 stops, the reference TRBV29-1 and TRBJ1-1 genes take over; the full variable domain is SAVISQKPSRDICQRGTSLTIQCQVDSQVTMMFWYRQQPGQSLTLIATANQGSEATYESGFVIDKFPISRPNLTFSTLTVSNMSPEDSSIYLCSVAGTWGEAFFGQGTRLTVV.